This entry features one TCR beta chain sequence. What it binds is not known. This specimen belongs to a study of shared clonotypes between healthy human individuals. Findings and limits, study-wide: Among the subsets, naive ones generally showed larger estimated richness than memory ones.

The CDR3 has 14 residues. Germline CDR1 and CDR2: MNHEY and SVGAGI. Losses at the gene ends were 6 bases for V and 5 bases for J; bases not matched to a gene: 9. Per the original methods: Junction-only sequences produced by ImmunoSEQ had no quality scores, so filtering differed. Some clones are missing from TCRdb's copy, which holds only in-frame ones; the method was immunoSEQ multiplex PCR. V, J and clone size were drawn from that table, and D and trimming were deduced from the DNA. The profile shows about 2.3 million clones, 93% of them singletons. Sequencing input: naive CD4+ T cells from PBMCs. The subset here: CD45RA+ positively selected. The sequence was obtained from a man younger than 35 in good health. Some clones in this sample may be carry-over from other donors' samples. The chain is built from TRBV6-5 and TRBJ1-2, with 7 positions matching TRBD1. As DNA, the CDR3 is TGTGCCAGCAGCCCGACCGACAGGGTTTATGGCTACACCTTC. Amino acids: CASSPTDRVYGYTF.